Following are 11 T cell receptor beta chains from one sample sequenced in a study of blood T cell repertoires in COVID-19. TCRdb's copy holds only in-frame clones and misses some; the assay was immunoSEQ multiplex PCR. Of under 300,000 clones in the sample, 70% to 90% were seen once. The sample consisted of peripheral blood. All receptors derive from a woman in her thirties with acute or convalescent COVID-19.

The V gene is TRBV9, the J gene TRBJ2-3; 9 bases agree with TRBD1. This CDR3 has 17 amino acids. V shed 5 bases and J 2 bases; nucleotides not matched to a gene: 12. Germline-derived CDR1 and CDR2 are SGDLS and YYNGEE. The CDR3 spells CASSGKPGTGITDTQYF. Here the CDR3 DNA reads TGTGCCAGCAGTGGTAAGCCCGGGACAGGGATCACAGATACGCAGTATTTT.

The chain links TRBV9 to TRBJ1-4; 10 bases align to TRBD1. The germline V gene encodes CDR1 SGDLS and CDR2 YYNGEE. Trimming took 4 bases from V and 10 from J; bases not matched to a gene: 13. The CDR3 has 16 amino acids. CDR3 sequence (DNA): TGTGCCAGCAGCCCCTCAACGGGACAGGGGTTCAGAAAACTGTTTTTT. It codes for CASSPSTGQGFRKLFF.

The chain carries TRBV13 and TRBJ2-7, with D tentatively TRBD1 (7 bases). This CDR3 comprises 14 residues. The V end was cut by 4 bases, the J end by 5 bases, with 15 bases between. Germline CDR1 PRHDT, CDR2 FYEKMQ (reference sequence). The CDR3 DNA follows: TGTGCCAGCAGCTCCTCAGGGGGGATTAACGAGCAGTACTTC. Translation gives CASSSSGGINEQYF.

This clone was detected a few times. V and J are TRBV3-1 (or the pseudogene TRBV3-2) and TRBJ2-2; TRBD2 agrees at 10 bases. The CDR3 loop spans 20 amino acids. Losses at the gene ends were 6 bases for V and 0 bases for J; bases not matched to a gene: 16. Germline V gives CDR1 LGHDT, CDR2 YNNKEL (reference sequence). CDR3 sequence: CASREGTGLAQMTNTGELFF. As DNA, the CDR3 is TGTGCCAGCAGGGAGGGGACGGGACTAGCGCAGATGACGAACACCGGGGAGCTGTTTTTT.

As concerns this clone: The same CDR3 can be traced to other DNA sequences in this sample. The CDR3: CASSILGGTEAFF. Written as DNA, the CDR3 is TGTGCCAGTAGTATCCTAGGAGGCACTGAAGCTTTCTTT. The chain joins TRBV19 to TRBJ1-1; D is unresolved. Germline CDR1 LNHDA, CDR2 SQIVND (reference sequence). The germline V and J ends were trimmed by 3 bases and 4 bases, with 9 bases remaining between them. The CDR3 loop spans 13 amino acids.

The rearrangement links TRBV6-6 to TRBJ2-7, with TRBD1 matching 7 bases. The CDR3 loop spans 15 amino acids. V lost 6 bases, J lost 5 bases, and 13 bases stayed unmatched. The germline V gene encodes CDR1 MNHNY and CDR2 SVGAGI (reference sequence). For the CDR3, the DNA is TGTGCCAGCAGCCTTAGGACAGGTGGGGGTCACGAGCAGTACTTC. It specifies CASSLRTGGGHEQYF.

V usage is TRBV15 and J usage is TRBJ2-3; TRBD2 matches 10 bases. Unmatched junction bases numbered 9, after V lost 1 base and J lost 5 bases. Germline values: CDR1 LNHNV, CDR2 YYDKDF (reference sequence). This CDR3 contains 17 residues. CDR3 bases: TGTGCCACCAGCAGAGGAGTCCTAGCGGGAGCGGGAGATACGCAGTATTTT. Translating gives CATSRGVLAGAGDTQYF.

The chain couples TRBV5-1 to TRBJ2-7; 9 bases match TRBD1. The CDR3 consists of 16 residues. Trimming at V came to 4 bases and at J to 2 bases, leaving 10 bases not matched to a gene. Per the germline V gene, CDR1 is SGHRS and CDR2 is YFSETQ. The CDR3 DNA is TGCGCCAGCAGCCCTAACCCGGGACAGGGAACCTACGAGCAGTACTTC. It yields the protein CASSPNPGQGTYEQYF.

The V gene is TRBV5-4, the J gene TRBJ1-2, with D possibly matching TRBD1 (6 bases). V shed 3 bases and J shed 5 bases, with 14 bases lying between them. Germline assignment: CDR1 SGHNT and CDR2 YYREEE (reference sequence). The CDR3 runs 14 residues. The DNA of the CDR3 is TGTGCCAGCAGCTCCCGACAGGCCCTATATGGCTACACCTTC. Translating it yields CASSSRQALYGYTF.

This chain joins TRBV19 and TRBJ1-2, with a possible D match to TRBD1 (5 bases). The germline gives CDR1 LNHDA, CDR2 SQIVND (reference sequence). With 4 bases removed from V and 2 bases from J, the gap between germline ends came to 17 bases. The CDR3 spans 16 residues. CDR3 region: CASSTLPRGQNYGYTF. CDR3 nucleotides: TGTGCCAGTAGTACCCTCCCTAGGGGCCAAAACTATGGCTACACCTTC. Looking up the rest from reference TRBV19 and TRBJ1-2 gives the full variable domain: DGGITQSPKYLFRKEGQNVTLSCEQNLNHDAMYWYRQDPGQGLRLIYYSQIVNDFQKGDIAEGYSVSREKKESFPLTVTSAQKNPTAFYLCASSTLPRGQNYGYTFGSGTRLTVV.

Note on this clone: One end of the junction fails to match germline, which may point to a read error. This rearrangement joins TRBV2 to TRBJ1-5; possible D gene TRBD1, 6 bases. The length of the CDR3 is 14 residues. Germline V gives CDR1 SNHLY, CDR2 FYNNEI. The CDR3 DNA is TGTGCCAGCAGTGAAGCGCGGGGGCAGCGTGATACTCTTTTT. As protein: CASSEARGQRDTLF.